The 5 T cell receptor beta chains in this list originate from one sample, sequenced in a study of blood T cell repertoires in COVID-19. Data came from immunoSEQ multiplex PCR; TCRdb stores just in-frame clones and leaves some out. The table shows about 200,000 clones, with around nine tenths occurring only once. Sample: PBMCs or T cells enriched from blood (not recorded which). Receptor source: a woman aged 25 to 39 who had been exposed to COVID-19.

The chain carries TRBV29-1 and TRBJ1-6; D ambiguous. V lost 4 bases and J 4 bases, leaving 8 bases between the germline ends. This CDR3 has 13 amino acids. CDR1 and CDR2 (germline): SQVTM, ANQGSEA. CDR3 DNA sequence: TGCAGCGTTGCCCAGGATTATAATTCACCCCTCCACTTT. Its translation: CSVAQDYNSPLHF.

The chain combines TRBV7-9 with TRBJ1-2; D ambiguous. The germline V gene encodes CDR1 SEHNR and CDR2 FQNEAQ (reference sequence). The germline V and J ends were trimmed by 0 bases and 3 bases, with 8 bases remaining between them. The length of the CDR3 is 14 residues. CDR3 sequence (DNA): TGTGCCAGCAGCTTAGCCGCGAGGCACTATGGCTACACCTTC. It is translated as CASSLAARHYGYTF. The full variable domain, completed using reference TRBV7-9 and TRBJ1-2, is DTGVSQNPRHKITKRGQNVTFRCDPISEHNRLYWYRQTLGQGPEFLTYFQNEAQLEKSRLLSDRFSAERPKGSFSTLEIQRTEQGDSAMYLCASSLAARHYGYTFGSGTRLTVV.

This rearrangement joins TRBV10-2 to TRBJ1-6, with TRBD1 matching over 7 bases. Losses at the gene ends were 5 bases for V and 5 bases for J; bases not matched to a gene: 9. Germline CDR1 and CDR2: WSHSY and SAAADI. This CDR3 is built from 16 residues. This CDR3 reads CASSSEWDSHNSPLHF. CDR3 bases: TGCGCCAGCAGTTCCGAGTGGGACAGCCATAATTCACCCCTCCACTTT.

The rearrangement joins TRBV9 to TRBJ1-3, with D possibly TRBD1 on 5 matching bases. Germline V gene lookup returns CDR1 SGDLS and CDR2 YYNGEE. Trimming shortened V by 4 bases and J by 2 bases, and 16 bases separated the two germline ends. This CDR3 comprises 16 residues. CDR3 nucleotide sequence: TGTGCCAGCAGCCCTGCACCAGGGAGGACTGGAAACACCATATATTTT. Translated, it gives CASSPAPGRTGNTIYF.

The V and J genes are TRBV9 and TRBJ1-1; TRBD1 matches 12 bases. This CDR3 spans 17 amino acids. The germline V gene encodes CDR1 SGDLS and CDR2 YYNGEE. The junction had 9 bases not matched to a gene; V was cut back by 4 bases and J by 2 bases. CDR3 sequence (DNA): TGTGCCAGCAGCCAGGTGGGGACAGGGGGCGAAAACACTGAAGCTTTCTTT. Its translation is CASSQVGTGGENTEAFF.